A single count supports the clone carrying this TCR beta chain. The PCR employed 60 Vbeta primers together with 13 Jbeta primers. This table comes from immunoSEQ multiplex PCR, and its TCRdb copy is limited to in-frame clones, with some not included. In the table there are about 160,000 clones, about 81% of which are singletons. These data come from a study of cytomegalovirus exposure and HLA in healthy donors. V shed 3 bases, J shed 4 bases, and the junction held 8 bases outside the gene matches. CDR1 and CDR2 from the germline V gene are KGHSH and LQKENI. The CDR3 is made up of 16 amino acids. The V gene is TRBV18, the J gene TRBJ2-2; 7 bases line up with TRBD2. This TCR derives from a young woman in good health and CMV-seronegative. What was sequenced was PBMCs. The CDR3 nucleotides read TGTGCCAGCTCACCCATCGGGGGGATCCGCACCGGGGAGCTGTTTTTT. It codes for CASSPIGGIRTGELFF. Together with reference TRBV18 and TRBJ2-2, the CDR3 gives the full variable domain: NAGVMQNPRHLVRRRGQEARLRCSPMKGHSHVYWYRQLPEEGLKFMVYLQKENIIDESGMPKERFSAEFPKEGPSILRIQQVVRGDSAAYFCASSPIGGIRTGELFFGEGSRLTVL.